This TCR beta chain was captured in a study of response to subunit inactivated influenza vaccine. In this sample, this clonotype turned up a few times. What it recognizes is unknown. One entry per CDR3 protein, called by TCRdb with MiXCR from the RT-PCR reads. The data show 630,000 or so distinct CDR3 sequences, 15% to 19% seen once. Study-level results: T cells newly recruited by each seasonal influenza vaccination are few, the authors suggested.

This receptor was identified in a man in his fifties or sixties who received an inactivated influenza vaccine. The input for sequencing was PBMCs from blood, taken 11 to 12 days after vaccination.

The CDR3 DNA reads as TGTGCCAGCAGGACCAGCGGGAGAGGACGTGGCTACGAGCAGTACTTC. It is translated as CASRTSGRGRGYEQYF. The V call is TRBV28, the J call TRBJ2-7; 8 nucleotides agree with TRBD2. The germline gives CDR1 MDHEN, CDR2 SYDVKM. Trimming cost V 6 bases and J 3 bases; bases outside gene matches: 13. The CDR3 contains 16 residues.